This T cell receptor beta chain was retrieved from a study of PD-1 blockade in classical Hodgkin lymphoma. Findings of the study overall: When set against healthy donors, newly diagnosed patients were reported to show lower baseline TCR diversity. The origin of the repertoire differences remains undefined, with disease activity or prior therapy as possible causes.

V was clipped by 3 bases and J by 0 bases; unmatched bases: 2. The germline gives CDR1 SGDLS, CDR2 YYNGEE. The CDR3 consists of 16 residues. In regard to this clone: Its antigen is as yet unknown.

Specified time point: newly diagnosed, previously untreated cHL patient sample. Magnetic negative selection of thawed PBMCs yielded the CD8+ T cells. Untreated, newly diagnosed classical Hodgkin lymphoma PBMCs were used for comparison. TCRdb's copy holds only in-frame clones and misses some; the assay was immunoSEQ multiplex PCR. The data hold about 21,000 clones, with approximately 87% observed a single time. The material sequenced was CD8+ T cells from blood. This TCR came from a human donor with classical Hodgkin lymphoma. The chain recombines TRBV9 with TRBJ2-1, with 11 bases matching TRBD2. The CDR3 coding sequence is TGTGCCAGCAGCGCTAGCGGGGGGAGCTCCTACAATGAGCAGTTCTTC. Translation gives CASSASGGSSYNEQFF. Complete variable domain (other parts from reference TRBV9 and TRBJ2-1): DSGVTQTPKHLITATGQRVTLRCSPRSGDLSVYWYQQSLDQGLQFLIQYYNGEERAKGNILERFSAQQFPDLHSELNLSSLELGDSALYFCASSASGGSSYNEQFFGPGTRLTVL.